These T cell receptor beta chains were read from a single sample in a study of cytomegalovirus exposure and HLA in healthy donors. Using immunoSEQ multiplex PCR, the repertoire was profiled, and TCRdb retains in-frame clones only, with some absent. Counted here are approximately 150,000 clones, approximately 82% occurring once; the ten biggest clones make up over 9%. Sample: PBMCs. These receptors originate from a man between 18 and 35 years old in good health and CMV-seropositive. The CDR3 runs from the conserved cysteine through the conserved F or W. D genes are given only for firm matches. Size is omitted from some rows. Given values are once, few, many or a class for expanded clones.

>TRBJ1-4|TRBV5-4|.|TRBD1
TGTGCCAGCAGCTCCCCACTCGCCGGACAGGGTAATGAAAAACTGTTTTTT
CASSSPLAGQGNEKLFF
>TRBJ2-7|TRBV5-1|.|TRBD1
TGCGCCAGCAGCTACCGGGACAGATCCTACGAGCAGTACTTC
CASSYRDRSYEQYF
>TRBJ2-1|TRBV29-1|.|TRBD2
TGCAGCGTTGAAGATGAGAGACTAGCGGTCTACAATGAGCAGTTCTTC
CSVEDERLAVYNEQFF
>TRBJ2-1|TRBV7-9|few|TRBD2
TGTGCCAGCAGCTTGGGACTAGCGGACCCTTACAATGAGCAGTTCTTC
CASSLGLADPYNEQFF
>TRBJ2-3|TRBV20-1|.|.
TGCAGTGCCACCTTGCGTGATACGCAGTATTTT
CSATLRDTQYF
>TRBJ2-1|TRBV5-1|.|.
TGCGCCAGCAGACCACAAACCTCCTACAATGAGCAGTTCTTC
CASRPQTSYNEQFF
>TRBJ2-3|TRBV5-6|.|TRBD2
TGTGCCAGCAGCAGGAGGCGACTAGCACGCACAGATACGCAGTATTTT
CASSRRRLARTDTQYF
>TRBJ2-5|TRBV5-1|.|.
TGCGCCAGCAGCTTGGGAGGGATACCCCAAGAGACCCAGTACTTC
CASSLGGIPQETQYF
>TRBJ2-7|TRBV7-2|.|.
TGTGCCAGCAGCACAACTAGTACGAGCTCCTACGAGCAGTACTTC
CASSTTSTSSYEQYF
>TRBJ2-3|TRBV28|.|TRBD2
TGTGCCAGCAGGCCGGGACTAGCGGGAGGGGTTACGCAGTATTTT
CASRPGLAGGVTQYF
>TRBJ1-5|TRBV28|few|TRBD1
TGTGCCAGCAGTATCGGACAGGGTGGCAATCAGCCCCAGCATTTT
CASSIGQGGNQPQHF
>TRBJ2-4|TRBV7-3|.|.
TGTGCCAGCAGCTTAAATGGTAACATGGGCCAATACTTC
CASSLNGNMGQYF
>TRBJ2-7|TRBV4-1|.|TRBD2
TGCGCCAGCAGCCAAGACAGGGCGGGAGGTTACTACGAGCAGTACTTC
CASSQDRAGGYYEQYF
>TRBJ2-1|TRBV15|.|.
TGTGCCACCAGCAGAGAGGGCCTTGGACAGTTCTTC
CATSREGLGQFF
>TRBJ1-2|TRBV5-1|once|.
TGCGCCAGCAGCTTGGCAGACAGTAGAAATAACTATGGCTACACCTTC
CASSLADSRNNYGYTF
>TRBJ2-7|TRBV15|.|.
TGTGCCACCAGCAGAGATAGAGGCTACGAGCAGTACTTC
CATSRDRGYEQYF
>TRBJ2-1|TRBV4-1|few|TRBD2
TGCGCCAGCAGCCAAGGTTTAGCTAGCGGGACAGACAATGAGCAGTTCTTC
CASSQGLASGTDNEQFF
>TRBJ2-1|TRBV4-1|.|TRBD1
TGCGCCAGCAGCCAAACCGGGACAGGGGCCTACAATGAGCAGTTCTTC
CASSQTGTGAYNEQFF
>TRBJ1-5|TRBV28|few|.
TGTGCCAGCAGTCTCGCGCGGGAAAATCAGCCCCAGCATTTT
CASSLARENQPQHF
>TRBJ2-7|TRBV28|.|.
TGTGCCAGCAGTTTAGGTTTTAGGTTGGGGGGAGCCTACGAGCAGTACTTC
CASSLGFRLGGAYEQYF
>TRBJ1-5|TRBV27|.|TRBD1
TGTGCCAGCAGTCCCCTCGGGACAGACGATAGCAATCAGCCCCAGCATTTT
CASSPLGTDDSNQPQHF
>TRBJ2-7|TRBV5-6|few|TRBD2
TGTGCCAGCAGCTTGGATGTGGGTGGGAGGGCCTACGAGCAGTACTTC
CASSLDVGGRAYEQYF
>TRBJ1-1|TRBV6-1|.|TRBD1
TGTGCCAGCAGGGTCTTGGGACAGCTCAACACTGAAGCTTTCTTT
CASRVLGQLNTEAFF
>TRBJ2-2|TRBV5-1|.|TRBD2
TGCGCCAGCAGGGGACTAGCGGGAGGGTGGCACCGGGGAGCTGTTTTT
CASRGLAGGWHRGAVF
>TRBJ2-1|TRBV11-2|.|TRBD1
TGTGCCAGCAGCCCCCGGGACAGGCCGCAGTTCTTC
CASSPRDRPQFF
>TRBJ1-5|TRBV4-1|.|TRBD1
TGCGCCAGCAGCCAAGAAAGACAGGGACGCCAGCCCCAGCATTTT
CASSQERQGRQPQHF
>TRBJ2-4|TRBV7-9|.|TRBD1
TGTGCCAGCAGCTCGGACAGGGGACCCAAAAACATTCAGTACTTC
CASSSDRGPKNIQYF
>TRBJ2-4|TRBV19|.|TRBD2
TGTGCCAGTAAGGGTAGCGGGAGACAAAACATTCAGTACTTC
CASKGSGRQNIQYF
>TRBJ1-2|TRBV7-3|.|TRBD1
TGTGCCAGCAGCTCCAGCCGCGACAGGGACTATGGCTACACCTTC
CASSSSRDRDYGYTF
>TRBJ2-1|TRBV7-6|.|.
TGTGCCAGCAGCTTAATTAGCCAGAGCTCCTACAATGAGCAGTTCTTC
CASSLISQSSYNEQFF
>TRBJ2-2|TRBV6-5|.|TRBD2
TGTGCCAGCAGTTACTCGAGACTAGCGGGAACCGGGGAGCTGTTTTTT
CASSYSRLAGTGELFF
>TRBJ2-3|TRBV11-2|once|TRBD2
TGTGCCAGCAGCAGGGGACTAGCGGGTAGCACAGATACGCAGTATTTT
CASSRGLAGSTDTQYF
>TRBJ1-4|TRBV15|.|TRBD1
TGTGCCACCAGAACTTGGGGGACAGGGGGAAATAGGGAAAAACTGTTTTTT
CATRTWGTGGNREKLFF
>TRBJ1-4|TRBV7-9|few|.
TGTGCCAGCAGCTCCACAGGGAGCGAAAAACTGTTTTTT
CASSSTGSEKLFF
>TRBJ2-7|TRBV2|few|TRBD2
TGTGCCAGCAGATTAATTCTAGCGGGGGGGACCTACGAGCAGTACTTC
CASRLILAGGTYEQYF
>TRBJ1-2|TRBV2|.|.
TGTGCCAGCAGTGAAGCGCTGTTGGTGAGGGCTAACTATGGCTACACCTTC
CASSEALLVRANYGYTF
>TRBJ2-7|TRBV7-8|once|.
TGTGCCAGCAGCAACGGGACTCCCCATGGGTACGAGCAGTACTTC
CASSNGTPHGYEQYF
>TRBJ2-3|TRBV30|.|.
TGTGCCTGGAGAGACCGACTAGGACGCCTGTCCCGCACAGATACGCAGTATTTT
CAWRDRLGRLSRTDTQYF
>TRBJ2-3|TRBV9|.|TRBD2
TGTGCCAGCAGCTCGTTGGGAGGGAGAACGACAGATACGCAGTATTTT
CASSSLGGRTTDTQYF
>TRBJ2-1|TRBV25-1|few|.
TGTGCCAGCAGTGAAGGCAGGTACAATGAGCAGTTCTTC
CASSEGRYNEQFF
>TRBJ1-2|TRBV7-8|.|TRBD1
TGTGCCAGCAGCTTACCGGACAGGAGGACTAACTATGGCTACACCTTC
CASSLPDRRTNYGYTF
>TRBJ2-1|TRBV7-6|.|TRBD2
TGTGCCAGCAGCTTAGCGCGCGGACTAGCGGAGAGCTCCTACAATGAGCAGTTCTTC
CASSLARGLAESSYNEQFF
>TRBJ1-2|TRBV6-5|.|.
TGTGCCAGCAGTTCCCCGGGACTAGGGAACTATGGCTACACCTTC
CASSSPGLGNYGYTF